The entry below gives a single TCR beta chain sequence along with its context. V shed 3 bases, J shed 5 bases, and the junction held 8 bases outside the gene matches. CDR3 length: 16 residues. The V gene's germline CDR1 is GTSNPN and CDR2 SVGIG (reference sequence). The data belong to a study of regulatory T cells in long-lasting Graves disease. Documented time point: persistent/refractory GD, antithyroid drugs over 5 years with positive TRAb. RNA isolated from PBMCs was used to make the TCR library. To make TCR beta libraries, researchers used iRepertoire HTBI primers and Arm-PCR of CDR3 regions. Via MiXCR, TCRdb re-called the multiplex PCR reads, giving one row per CDR3 protein. The sample yields about 300,000 distinct CDR3 sequences, 22% seen once.

Sequenced material: peripheral blood mononuclear cells (PBMCs), taken when the disease was refractory, from a patient treated with antithyroid drugs. This chain uses TRBV30 with TRBJ2-7; TRBD2 matches 15 bases. The origin of this receptor is a female donor with Graves disease. The CDR3 nucleotides read TGTGCCTGGAGCCTGGGACTAGCGGGAGGATGGGACGAGCAGTACTTC. Translated: CAWSLGLAGGWDEQYF.